This paragraph covers one T cell receptor beta chain sequence. Its specificity is not known. Using immunoSEQ multiplex PCR, the repertoire was profiled, and TCRdb retains in-frame clones only, with some absent. The profile shows 90,000 to 120,000 clones, approximately 90% of them singletons. This entry comes from a study of graft-versus-host responses after intestinal transplantation. General study results and limits: GvH clones were identified in recipient marrow, with some first appearing in ileum or blood. Allografts carried high graft-versus-host to host-versus-graft clonal ratios in patients having graft-donor T cell macrochimerism.

V was pared by 0 bases and J by 0 bases, with 1 base between. This CDR3 has 13 amino acids. Germline CDR1 reads SGDLS; CDR2 reads YYNGEE. The sample consisted of unstimulated CD4+ T cells sorted from spleen or lymph node cells, taken before transplant. The sequence was obtained from a human donor who was the organ donor for an intestinal transplant. The gene calls are TRBV9 and TRBJ1-3; no clear D. The CDR3 sequence is CASSVGSGNTIYF. The DNA of the CDR3 is TGTGCCAGCAGCGTAGGCTCTGGAAACACCATATATTTT.